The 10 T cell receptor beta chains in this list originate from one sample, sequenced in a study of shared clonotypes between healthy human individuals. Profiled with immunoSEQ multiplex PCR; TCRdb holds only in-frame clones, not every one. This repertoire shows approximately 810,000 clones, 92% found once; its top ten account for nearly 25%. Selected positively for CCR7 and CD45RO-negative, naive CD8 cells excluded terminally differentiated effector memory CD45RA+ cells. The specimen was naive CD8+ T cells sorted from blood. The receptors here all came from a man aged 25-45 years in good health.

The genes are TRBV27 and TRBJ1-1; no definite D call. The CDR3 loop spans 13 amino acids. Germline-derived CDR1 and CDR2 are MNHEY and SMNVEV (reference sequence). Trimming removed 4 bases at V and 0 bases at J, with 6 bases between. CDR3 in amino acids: CASSSPVNTEAFF. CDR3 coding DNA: TGTGCCAGCAGTTCGCCGGTGAACACTGAAGCTTTCTTT.

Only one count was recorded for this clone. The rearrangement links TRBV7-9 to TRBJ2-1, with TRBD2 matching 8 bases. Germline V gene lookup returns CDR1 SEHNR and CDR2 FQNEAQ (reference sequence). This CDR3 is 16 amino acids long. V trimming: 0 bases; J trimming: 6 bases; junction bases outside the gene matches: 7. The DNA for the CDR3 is TGTGCCAGCAGCTTAGCGGGAGCGGGAGAAGGCAATGAGCAGTTCTTC. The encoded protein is CASSLAGAGEGNEQFF. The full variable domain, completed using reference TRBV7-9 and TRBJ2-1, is DTGVSQNPRHKITKRGQNVTFRCDPISEHNRLYWYRQTLGQGPEFLTYFQNEAQLEKSRLLSDRFSAERPKGSFSTLEIQRTEQGDSAMYLCASSLAGAGEGNEQFFGPGTRLTVL.

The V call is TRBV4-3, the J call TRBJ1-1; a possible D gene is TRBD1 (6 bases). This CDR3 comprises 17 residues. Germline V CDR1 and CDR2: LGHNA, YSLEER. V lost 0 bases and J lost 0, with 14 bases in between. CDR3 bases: TGCGCCAGCAGCCAAGATTGGGCGGGGGCTATGAACACTGAAGCTTTCTTT. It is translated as CASSQDWAGAMNTEAFF.

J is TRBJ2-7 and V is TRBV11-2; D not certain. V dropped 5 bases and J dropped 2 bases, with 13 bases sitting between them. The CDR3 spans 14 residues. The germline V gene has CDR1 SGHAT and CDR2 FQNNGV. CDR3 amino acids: CASSPVKYPYEQYF. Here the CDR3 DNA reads TGTGCCAGCAGCCCCGTTAAATACCCCTACGAGCAGTACTTC.

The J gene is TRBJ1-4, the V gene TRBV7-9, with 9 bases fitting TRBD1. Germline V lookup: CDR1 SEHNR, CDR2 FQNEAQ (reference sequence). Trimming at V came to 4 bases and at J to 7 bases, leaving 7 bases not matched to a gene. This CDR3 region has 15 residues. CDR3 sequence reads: CASSSPGQGSEKLFF. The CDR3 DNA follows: TGTGCCAGCAGCTCACCTGGACAGGGGTCTGAAAAACTGTTTTTT.

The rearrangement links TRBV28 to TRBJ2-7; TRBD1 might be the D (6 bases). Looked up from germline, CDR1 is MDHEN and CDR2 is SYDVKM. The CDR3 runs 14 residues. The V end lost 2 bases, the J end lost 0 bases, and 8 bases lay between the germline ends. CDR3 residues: CASSLRGISYEQYF. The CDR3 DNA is TGTGCCAGCAGTTTAAGGGGGATCTCCTACGAGCAGTACTTC.

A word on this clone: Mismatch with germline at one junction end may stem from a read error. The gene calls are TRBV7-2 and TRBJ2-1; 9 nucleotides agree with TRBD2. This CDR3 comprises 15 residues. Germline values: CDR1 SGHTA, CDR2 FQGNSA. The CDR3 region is CASRLAGETLNEQFF. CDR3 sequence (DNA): TGTGCCAGCAGGTTAGCGGGAGAGACCCTCAATGAGCAGTTCTTC.

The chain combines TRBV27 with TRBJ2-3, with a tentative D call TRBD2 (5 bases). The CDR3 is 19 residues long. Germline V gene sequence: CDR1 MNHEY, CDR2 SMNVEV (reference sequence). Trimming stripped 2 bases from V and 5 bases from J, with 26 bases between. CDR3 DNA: TGTGCCAGCAGTTTAGCGGTTCTACCACTCGATAATCGGGGAGATACGCAGTATTTT. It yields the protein CASSLAVLPLDNRGDTQYF.

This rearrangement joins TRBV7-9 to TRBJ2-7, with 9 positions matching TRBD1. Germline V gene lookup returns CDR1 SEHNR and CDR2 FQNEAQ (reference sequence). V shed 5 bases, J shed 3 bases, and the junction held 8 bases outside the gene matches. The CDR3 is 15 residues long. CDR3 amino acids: CASSPRDRDRYEQYF. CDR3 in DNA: TGTGCCAGCAGCCCACGGGACAGGGACCGCTACGAGCAGTACTTC.

The CDR3 reads CASSFFPGEEQYF. The CDR3 region has the DNA TGTGCCAGCAGCTTTTTTCCGGGGGAGGAGCAGTACTTC. The chain recombines TRBV11-3 with TRBJ2-7; TRBD2 is a possible D gene (6 bases). The germline V gene has CDR1 SGHNT and CDR2 YENEEA. Between the trimmed V and J ends, which lost 3 bases and 7 bases, there was a span of 13 bases. This CDR3 is built from 13 residues.